This T cell receptor (beta chain) came from a study of T cells in Graves' hyperthyroidism and ophthalmopathy. For the study at large: At the time of initial diagnosis and before any treatment, peripheral blood was collected.

Trimming removed 2 bases at V and 4 bases at J, with 5 bases between. Germline V gene data show CDR1 as LGHDT and CDR2 as YNNKEL (reference sequence). This CDR3 region has 13 residues. Findings and limits, study-wide: Prediction of ophthalmopathy progression came a median approximately 6.6 months pre-onset.

Diagnosis relied on clinical symptoms, serum thyroxine and TRAb, thyroid ultrasound and orbital computed tomography. This clonotype was counted between two and nine times. Its antigen is currently unknown. The CDR3 regions of TCR beta were amplified from RNA transcripts. The TCR CDR3 first-round RT-PCR relied on the HTBI primer set. One entry per CDR3 protein, called by TCRdb with MiXCR from the multiplex PCR reads. This sample has some 690,000 distinct CDR3 sequences; 15% to 20% occur once, and the top ten carry about 14%. V usage is TRBV3-1 and J usage is TRBJ2-2; D remains ambiguous. This TCR came from a man aged 45 to 65 with Graves' hyperthyroidism. Sequencing input: blood. The CDR3 nucleotides are TGTGCCAGCAGCCAATCGACCACCGGGGAGCTGTTTTTT. Amino acids: CASSQSTTGELFF.